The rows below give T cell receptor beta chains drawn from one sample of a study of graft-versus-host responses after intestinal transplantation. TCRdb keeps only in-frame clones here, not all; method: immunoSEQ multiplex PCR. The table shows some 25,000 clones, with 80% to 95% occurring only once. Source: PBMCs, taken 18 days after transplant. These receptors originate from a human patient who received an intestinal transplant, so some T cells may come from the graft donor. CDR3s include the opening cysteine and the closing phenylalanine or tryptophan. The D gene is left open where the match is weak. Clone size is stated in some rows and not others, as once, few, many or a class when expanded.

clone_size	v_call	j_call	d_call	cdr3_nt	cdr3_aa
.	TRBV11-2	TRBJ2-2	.	TGTGCCAGCAGCGTATTCAGGGCCGGGGAGCTGTTTTTT	CASSVFRAGELFF
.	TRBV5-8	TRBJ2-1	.	TGTGCCAGCAGCTTGGCGGGCCAGGGGCTTTTGAGGAATGAGCAGTTCTTC	CASSLAGQGLLRNEQFF
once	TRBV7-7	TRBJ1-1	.	TGTGCCAGCAGCTTAGGTGGGGGCACTGAAGCTTTCTTT	CASSLGGGTEAFF
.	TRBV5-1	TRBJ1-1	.	TGCGCCAGCAGCTTGGACGGGAGGTCCACTGAAGCTTTCTTT	CASSLDGRSTEAFF
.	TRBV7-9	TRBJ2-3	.	TGTGCCAGCAGCTTAGTCCCTACCGAGGTCACAGATACGCAGTATTTT	CASSLVPTEVTDTQYF
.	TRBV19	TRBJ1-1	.	TGTGCCAGTAGTATAGAAACTGCCGGCACTGAAGCTTTCTTT	CASSIETAGTEAFF
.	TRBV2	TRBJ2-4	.	TGTGCCAGCAGGGCAGAATCGTGGGCCAAAAACATTCAGTACTTC	CASRAESWAKNIQYF
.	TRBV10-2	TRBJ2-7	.	TGCGCCAGCAGTGAAAGCCCAGCCGACTACGAGCAGTACTTC	CASSESPADYEQYF
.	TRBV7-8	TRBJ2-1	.	TGTGCCAGCAGCCGACCAAGGAGCTCCTACAATGAGCAGTTCTTC	CASSRPRSSYNEQFF
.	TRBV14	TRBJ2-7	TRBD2	TGTGCCAGCAGCTGGATGCGGGAGTACGAGCAGTACTTC	CASSWMREYEQYF
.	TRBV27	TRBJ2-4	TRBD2	TGTGCCAGCAGTTTATTCGGCGGGGGGCTAGGGGGGAACATTCAGTACTTC	CASSLFGGGLGGNIQYF
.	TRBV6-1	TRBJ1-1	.	TGTGCCAGCACTCTAGTTTCCAGCACTGAAGCTTTCTTT	CASTLVSSTEAFF
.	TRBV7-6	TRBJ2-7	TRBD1	TGTGCCAGCAGCCCGACAGGGGGCTGGAACGAGCAGTACTTC	CASSPTGGWNEQYF